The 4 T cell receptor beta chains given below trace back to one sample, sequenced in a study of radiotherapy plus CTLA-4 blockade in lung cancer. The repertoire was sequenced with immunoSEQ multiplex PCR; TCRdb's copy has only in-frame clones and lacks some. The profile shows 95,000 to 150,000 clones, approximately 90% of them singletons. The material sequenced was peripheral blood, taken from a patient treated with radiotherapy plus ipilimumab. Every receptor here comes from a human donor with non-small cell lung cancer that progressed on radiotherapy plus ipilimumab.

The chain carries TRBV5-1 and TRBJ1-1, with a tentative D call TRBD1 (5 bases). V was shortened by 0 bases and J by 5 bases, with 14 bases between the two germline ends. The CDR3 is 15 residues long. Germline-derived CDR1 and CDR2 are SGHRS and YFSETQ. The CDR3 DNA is TGCGCCAGCAGCTTGGACGGGGGGAGAAGAACTGAAGCTTTCTTT. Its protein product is CASSLDGGRRTEAFF.

The CDR3 DNA sequence: TGTGCCACCAGCAGAGAGTTCAGAGGTGACGAGCAGTACTTC. This sequence encodes CATSREFRGDEQYF. V and J are TRBV15 and TRBJ2-7; no definite D call. Germline V gene data show CDR1 as LNHNV and CDR2 as YYDKDF (reference sequence). The V end was cut by 0 bases, the J end by 5 bases, with 11 bases between. The CDR3 runs 14 residues.

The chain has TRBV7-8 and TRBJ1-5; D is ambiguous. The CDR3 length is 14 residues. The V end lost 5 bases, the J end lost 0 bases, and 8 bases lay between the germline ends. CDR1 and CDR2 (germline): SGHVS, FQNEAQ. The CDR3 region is CASSLTYSNQPQHF. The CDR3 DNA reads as TGTGCCAGCAGCCTAACATATAGCAATCAGCCCCAGCATTTT.

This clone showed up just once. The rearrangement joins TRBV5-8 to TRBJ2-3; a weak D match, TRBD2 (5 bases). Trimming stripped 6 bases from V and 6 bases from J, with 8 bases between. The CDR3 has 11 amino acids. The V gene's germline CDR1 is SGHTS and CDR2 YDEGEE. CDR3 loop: CASTQRDTQYF. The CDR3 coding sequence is TGTGCCAGCACCCAGCGGGATACGCAGTATTTT.